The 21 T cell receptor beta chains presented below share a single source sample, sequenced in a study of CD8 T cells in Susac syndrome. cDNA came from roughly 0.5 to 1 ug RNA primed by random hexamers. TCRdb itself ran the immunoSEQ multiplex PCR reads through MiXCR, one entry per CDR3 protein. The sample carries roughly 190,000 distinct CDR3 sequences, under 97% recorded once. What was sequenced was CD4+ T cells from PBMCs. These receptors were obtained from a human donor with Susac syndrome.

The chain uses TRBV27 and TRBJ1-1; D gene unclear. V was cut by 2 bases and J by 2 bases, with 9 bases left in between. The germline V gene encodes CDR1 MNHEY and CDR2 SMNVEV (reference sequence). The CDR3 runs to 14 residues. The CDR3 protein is CASSLRPANTEAFF. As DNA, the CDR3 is TGTGCCAGCAGTTTACGGCCAGCCAACACTGAAGCTTTCTTT.

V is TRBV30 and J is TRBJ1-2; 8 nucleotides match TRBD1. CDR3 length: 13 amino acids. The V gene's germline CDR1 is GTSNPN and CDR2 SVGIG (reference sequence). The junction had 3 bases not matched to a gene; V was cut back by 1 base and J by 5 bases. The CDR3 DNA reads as TGTGCCTGGAGTGCGGACAGGGAATATGGCTACACCTTC. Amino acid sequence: CAWSADREYGYTF.

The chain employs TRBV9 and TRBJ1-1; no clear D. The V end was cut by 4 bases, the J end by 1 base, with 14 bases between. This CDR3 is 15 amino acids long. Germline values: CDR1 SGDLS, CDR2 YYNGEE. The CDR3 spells CASSSSSAGNTEAFF. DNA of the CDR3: TGTGCCAGCAGCTCATCTTCTGCAGGGAACACTGAAGCTTTCTTT. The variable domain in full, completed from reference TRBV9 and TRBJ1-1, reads DSGVTQTPKHLITATGQRVTLRCSPRSGDLSVYWYQQSLDQGLQFLIQYYNGEERAKGNILERFSAQQFPDLHSELNLSSLELGDSALYFCASSSSSAGNTEAFFGQGTRLTVV.

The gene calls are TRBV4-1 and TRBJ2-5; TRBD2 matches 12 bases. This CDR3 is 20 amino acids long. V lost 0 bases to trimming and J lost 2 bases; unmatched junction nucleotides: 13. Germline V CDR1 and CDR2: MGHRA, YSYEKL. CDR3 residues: CASSQDLPLTTSGGQETQYF. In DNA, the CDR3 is TGCGCCAGCAGCCAAGATCTACCATTAACCACTAGCGGGGGGCAAGAGACCCAGTACTTC.

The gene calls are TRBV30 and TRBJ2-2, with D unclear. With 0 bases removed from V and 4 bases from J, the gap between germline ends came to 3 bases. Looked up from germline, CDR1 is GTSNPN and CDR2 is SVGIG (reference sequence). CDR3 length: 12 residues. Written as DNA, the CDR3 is TGTGCCTGGAGTGTAAGCACCGGGGAGCTGTTTTTT. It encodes CAWSVSTGELFF.

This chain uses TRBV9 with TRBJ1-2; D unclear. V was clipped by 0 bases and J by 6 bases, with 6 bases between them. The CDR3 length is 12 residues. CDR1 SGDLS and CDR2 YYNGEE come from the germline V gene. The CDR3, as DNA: TGTGCCAGCAGCGTAGGGGGAAATGGCTACACCTTC. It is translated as CASSVGGNGYTF.

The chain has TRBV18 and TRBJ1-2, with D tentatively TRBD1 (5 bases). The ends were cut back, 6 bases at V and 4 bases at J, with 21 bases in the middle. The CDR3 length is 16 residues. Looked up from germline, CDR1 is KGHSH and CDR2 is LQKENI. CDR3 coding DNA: TGTGCCAGCTCGCAAGATCTGAGGGACTCGGGCTATGGCTACACCTTC. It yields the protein CASSQDLRDSGYGYTF.

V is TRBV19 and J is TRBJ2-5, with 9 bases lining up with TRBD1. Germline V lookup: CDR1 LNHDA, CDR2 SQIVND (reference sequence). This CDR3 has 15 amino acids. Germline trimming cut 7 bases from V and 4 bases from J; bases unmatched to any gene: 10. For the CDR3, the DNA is TGTGCCAGTACCACCGGGACAGGGTGGGGAGAGACCCAGTACTTC. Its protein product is CASTTGTGWGETQYF.

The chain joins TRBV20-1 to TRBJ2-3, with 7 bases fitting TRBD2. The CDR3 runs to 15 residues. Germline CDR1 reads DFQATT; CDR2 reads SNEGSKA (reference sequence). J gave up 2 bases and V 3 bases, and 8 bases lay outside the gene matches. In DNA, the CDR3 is TGCAGTGCTAGTAGGGTACTAGCGAACACAGATACGCAGTATTTT. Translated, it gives CSASRVLANTDTQYF.

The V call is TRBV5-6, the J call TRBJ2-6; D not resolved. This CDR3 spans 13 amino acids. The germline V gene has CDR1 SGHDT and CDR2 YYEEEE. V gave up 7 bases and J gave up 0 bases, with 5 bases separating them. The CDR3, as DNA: TGTGCCAGCCACAACTCTGGGGCCAACGTCCTGACTTTC. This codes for CASHNSGANVLTF.

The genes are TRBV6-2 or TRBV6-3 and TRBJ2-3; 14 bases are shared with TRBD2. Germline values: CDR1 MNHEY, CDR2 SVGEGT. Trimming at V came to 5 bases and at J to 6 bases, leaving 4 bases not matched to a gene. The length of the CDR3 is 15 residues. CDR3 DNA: TGTGCCAGCAGTCCGACTAGCGGGGGGGCCGATACGCAGTATTTT. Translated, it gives CASSPTSGGADTQYF.

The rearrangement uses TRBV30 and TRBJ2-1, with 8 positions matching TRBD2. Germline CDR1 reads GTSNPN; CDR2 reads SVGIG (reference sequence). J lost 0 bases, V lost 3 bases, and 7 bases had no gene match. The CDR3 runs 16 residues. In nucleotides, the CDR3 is TGTGCCTGGAGGCATAGCGGGGCCATCTCCTACAATGAGCAGTTCTTC. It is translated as CAWRHSGAISYNEQFF.

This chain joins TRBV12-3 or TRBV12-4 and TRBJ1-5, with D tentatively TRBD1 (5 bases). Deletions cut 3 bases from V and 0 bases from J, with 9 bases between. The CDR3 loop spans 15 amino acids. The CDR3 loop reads CASSFLRDSNQPQHF. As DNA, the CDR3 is TGTGCCAGCAGTTTCCTCAGGGATAGCAATCAGCCCCAGCATTTT.

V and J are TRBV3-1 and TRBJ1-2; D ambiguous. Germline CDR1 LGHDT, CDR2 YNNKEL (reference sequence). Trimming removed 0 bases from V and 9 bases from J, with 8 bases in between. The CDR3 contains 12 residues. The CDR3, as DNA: TGTGCCAGCAGCCAAGATCTGACGCGCTACACCTTC. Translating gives CASSQDLTRYTF.

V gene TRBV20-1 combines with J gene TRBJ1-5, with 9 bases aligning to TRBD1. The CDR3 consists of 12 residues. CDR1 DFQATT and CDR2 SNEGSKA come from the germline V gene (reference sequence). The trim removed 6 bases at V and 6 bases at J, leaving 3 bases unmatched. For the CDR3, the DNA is TGCAGTGCCGGGACAGGGCCTCAGCCCCAGCATTTT. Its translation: CSAGTGPQPQHF.

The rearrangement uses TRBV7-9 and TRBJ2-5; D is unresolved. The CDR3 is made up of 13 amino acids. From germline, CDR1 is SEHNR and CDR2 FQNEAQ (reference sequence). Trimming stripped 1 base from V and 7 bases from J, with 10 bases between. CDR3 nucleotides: TGTGCCAGCAGCTTAGTAGGAGACGGGACCCAGTACTTC. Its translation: CASSLVGDGTQYF.

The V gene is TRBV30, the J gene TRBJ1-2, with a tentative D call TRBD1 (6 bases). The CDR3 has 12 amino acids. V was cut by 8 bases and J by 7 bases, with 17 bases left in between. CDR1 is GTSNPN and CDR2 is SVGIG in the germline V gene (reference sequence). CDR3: CAQTGGGAGYTF. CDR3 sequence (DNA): TGTGCCCAAACCGGTGGGGGGGCTGGCTACACCTTC.

The CDR3 here is CASSLRATAKETQYF. In DNA form, the CDR3 reads TGTGCCAGCAGCTTGCGGGCGACAGCGAAAGAGACCCAGTACTTC. J is TRBJ2-5 and V is TRBV5-4; D is perhaps TRBD1 (5 bases). Germline-derived CDR1 and CDR2 are SGHNT and YYREEE (reference sequence). The CDR3 has 15 amino acids. Trimming pared 1 base from V and 3 bases from J, leaving 13 bases between.

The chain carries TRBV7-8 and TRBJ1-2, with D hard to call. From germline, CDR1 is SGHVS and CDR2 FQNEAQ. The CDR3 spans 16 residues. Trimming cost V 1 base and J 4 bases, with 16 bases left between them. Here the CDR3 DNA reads TGTGCCAGCAGCTTAGGGTGGAAAAAATTGGGCTATGGCTACACCTTC. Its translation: CASSLGWKKLGYGYTF.

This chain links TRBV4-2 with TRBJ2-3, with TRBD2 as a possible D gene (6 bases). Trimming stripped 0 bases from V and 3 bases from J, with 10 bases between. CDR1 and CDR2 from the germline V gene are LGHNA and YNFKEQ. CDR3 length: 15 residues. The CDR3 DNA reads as TGTGCCAGCAGCCAAGACGGCGGGGCAACAGATACGCAGTATTTT. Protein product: CASSQDGGATDTQYF.

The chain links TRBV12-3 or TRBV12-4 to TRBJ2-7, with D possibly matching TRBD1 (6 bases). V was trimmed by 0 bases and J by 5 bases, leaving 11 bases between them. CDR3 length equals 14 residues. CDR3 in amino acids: CASSLAGTGNEQYF. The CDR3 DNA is TGTGCCAGCAGTTTAGCCGGAACAGGGAACGAGCAGTACTTC.